This entry lists 17 T cell receptor beta chains sequenced from one sample in a study of blood T cell repertoires in COVID-19. TCRdb's copy holds only in-frame clones and misses some; the assay was immunoSEQ multiplex PCR. The table lists around 120,000 clones, around 90% of them singletons. The specimen was peripheral blood. The receptors were sampled from a woman aged 55-69 years with COVID-19, enrolled during active disease.

J is TRBJ1-1 and V is TRBV6-1; no firm D call. The germline V gene encodes CDR1 MNHNS and CDR2 SASEGT. The germline V and J ends were trimmed by 3 bases and 3 bases, with 11 bases remaining between them. The CDR3 is 14 residues long. The CDR3 sequence is CASSDLGGDTEAFF. CDR3 sequence (DNA): TGTGCCAGCAGTGACCTCGGCGGTGACACTGAAGCTTTCTTT.

This chain joins TRBV25-1 and TRBJ1-2; D unresolved. This CDR3 contains 14 residues. The germline V gene has CDR1 MGHDK and CDR2 SYGVNS. V was pared by 5 bases and J by 4 bases, with 14 bases between. The CDR3 nucleotides are TGTGCCAGCAGTTTCCGGGGAGGGATCTATGGCTACACCTTC. It encodes CASSFRGGIYGYTF.

This chain connects TRBV11-3 to TRBJ1-1, with TRBD1 matching 7 bases. Germline V CDR1 and CDR2: SGHNT, YENEEA. V shed 1 base, J shed 0 bases, and the junction held 2 bases outside the gene matches. This CDR3 comprises 15 residues. The DNA for the CDR3 is TGTGCCAGCAGCTTAGGGCAGGGGGTGAACACTGAAGCTTTCTTT. It specifies CASSLGQGVNTEAFF.

The chain uses TRBV5-4 and TRBJ2-7; 7 nucleotides align to TRBD2. The CDR3 totals 15 residues. Germline values: CDR1 SGHNT, CDR2 YYREEE (reference sequence). V dropped 4 bases and J dropped 2; count of bases not matched to a gene: 9. The CDR3 DNA sequence: TGTGCCAGCAGCCCCCGGGGAGGGGAACCCTACGAGCAGTACTTC. It yields the protein CASSPRGGEPYEQYF.

This clone came up once. The chain recombines TRBV5-4 with TRBJ2-2, with a tentative D call TRBD2 (5 bases). Trimming left V 4 bases short and J 5 bases short, with 18 bases between. Germline loops: CDR1 SGHNT, CDR2 YYREEE (reference sequence). CDR3 length: 16 residues. CDR3: CASSPQAALGTGELFF. The CDR3 DNA is TGTGCCAGCAGCCCCCAAGCGGCCCTGGGGACCGGGGAGCTGTTTTTT.

The J gene is TRBJ1-4, the V gene TRBV7-9; 9 bases align to TRBD1. J lost 5 bases, V lost 3 bases, and 4 bases had no gene match. CDR1 is SEHNR, CDR2 FQNEAQ, per germline (reference sequence). This CDR3 comprises 15 residues. CDR3 region: CASSFPGQGNEKLFF. Here the CDR3 DNA reads TGTGCCAGCAGCTTCCCGGGACAGGGAAATGAAAAACTGTTTTTT. Variable domain in full (rest from reference TRBV7-9 and TRBJ1-4): DTGVSQNPRHKITKRGQNVTFRCDPISEHNRLYWYRQTLGQGPEFLTYFQNEAQLEKSRLLSDRFSAERPKGSFSTLEIQRTEQGDSAMYLCASSFPGQGNEKLFFGSGTQLSVL.

The rearrangement uses TRBV5-1 and TRBJ1-1, with TRBD1 matching over 7 bases. V shed 1 base, J shed 8 bases, and the junction held 8 bases outside the gene matches. From germline, CDR1 is SGHRS and CDR2 YFSETQ. The CDR3 length is 14 residues. CDR3 residues: CASSLSGGQKEAFF. DNA for the CDR3: TGCGCCAGCAGCTTGAGTGGGGGACAGAAGGAAGCTTTCTTT.

V usage is TRBV9 and J usage is TRBJ2-3; D might be TRBD2 (7 bases). Trimming left V 0 bases short and J 9 bases short, with 20 bases between. Germline CDR1 and CDR2: SGDLS and YYNGEE. This CDR3 has 16 residues. The CDR3 loop is CASSVGSAAGAITQYF. DNA of the CDR3: TGTGCCAGCAGCGTAGGATCGGCGGCGGGGGCAATAACGCAGTATTTT. The complete variable domain, with remaining parts taken from reference TRBV9 and TRBJ2-3, reads DSGVTQTPKHLITATGQRVTLRCSPRSGDLSVYWYQQSLDQGLQFLIQYYNGEERAKGNILERFSAQQFPDLHSELNLSSLELGDSALYFCASSVGSAAGAITQYFGPGTRLTVL.

This sequence joins TRBV18 and TRBJ2-7; TRBD2 matches 11 bases. Germline V lookup: CDR1 KGHSH, CDR2 LQKENI. V lost 3 bases to trimming and J lost 0 bases; unmatched junction nucleotides: 7. The CDR3 sequence is 17 residues long. The CDR3 loop reads CASSPGQLAGDSYEQYF. As DNA, the CDR3 is TGTGCCAGCTCACCGGGGCAACTAGCGGGGGACTCCTACGAGCAGTACTTC.

V is TRBV9 and J is TRBJ1-2; D not resolved. The CDR3 extends over 14 amino acids. Trimming pared 0 bases from V and 3 bases from J, leaving 9 bases between. The germline gives CDR1 SGDLS, CDR2 YYNGEE. The CDR3 is CASSVGLEYYGYTF. DNA for the CDR3: TGTGCCAGCAGCGTAGGTCTGGAGTACTATGGCTACACCTTC.

In this sample, this clone turned up once. The chain couples TRBV6-4 to TRBJ2-3; 7 nucleotides line up with TRBD2. In germline, CDR1 is MRHNA, CDR2 SNTAGT. V shed 5 bases, J shed 1 base, and the junction held 6 bases outside the gene matches. The CDR3 spans 15 residues. CDR3 in amino acids: CASSRGGGGTDTQYF. DNA of the CDR3: TGTGCCAGCAGTCGGGGCGGGGGAGGCACAGATACGCAGTATTTT.

Only a few counts were recorded for this clone. The chain is built from TRBV2 and TRBJ1-1; possible D gene TRBD1, 5 bases. The CDR3 is 14 amino acids. V was trimmed by 0 bases and J by 11 bases, leaving 16 bases between them. Germline-derived CDR1 and CDR2 are SNHLY and FYNNEI. Here the CDR3 reads CASSEARSPGGAFF. CDR3 sequence (DNA): TGTGCCAGCAGTGAAGCGCGGAGCCCGGGGGGGGCTTTCTTT.

The rearrangement links TRBV12-3 or TRBV12-4 to TRBJ2-3; D unclear. The CDR3 is 13 amino acids. Deletions cut 3 bases from V and 2 bases from J, with 6 bases between. The CDR3 region is CASSFQDTDTQYF. The DNA for the CDR3 is TGTGCCAGCAGTTTCCAGGACACAGATACGCAGTATTTT.

The chain links TRBV2 to TRBJ2-2; 7 bases are a match to TRBD2. The length of the CDR3 is 14 residues. The V and J ends lost 6 bases and 4 bases, in that order; junction bases with no gene match: 5. Germline-derived CDR1 and CDR2 are SNHLY and FYNNEI. The CDR3 DNA reads TGTGCCAGCAGCGCTAGCGGAATCACCGGGGAGCTGTTTTTT. This encodes CASSASGITGELFF.

The rearrangement joins TRBV6-5 to TRBJ1-5, with D possibly being TRBD1 (6 bases). The germline V gene encodes CDR1 MNHEY and CDR2 SVGAGI. There are 14 residues in the CDR3. V was cut by 6 bases and J by 1 base, with 10 bases left in between. The CDR3 bases are TGTGCCAGCAGATTTCAGGGGAGCAATCAGCCCCAGCATTTT. Protein: CASRFQGSNQPQHF.

The rearrangement links TRBV6-5 to TRBJ2-4; no firm D call. The CDR3 spans 13 residues. Germline lookup yields CDR1 MNHEY and CDR2 SVGAGI. With 6 bases removed from V and 4 bases from J, the gap between germline ends came to 10 bases. CDR3 DNA: TGTGCCAGCAGGATACCTAATAAAAACATTCAGTACTTC. Its translation: CASRIPNKNIQYF.

The chain links TRBV10-3 to TRBJ2-1; TRBD1 matches at 8 bases. CDR1 and CDR2 from the germline V gene are ENHRY and SYGVKD. The CDR3 is made up of 14 amino acids. Trimming removed 4 bases from V and 3 bases from J; junction bases left unmatched: 2. CDR3 nucleotide sequence: TGTGCCATCAGTGGGGGGACAGGCTACAATGAGCAGTTCTTC. This sequence encodes CAISGGTGYNEQFF.